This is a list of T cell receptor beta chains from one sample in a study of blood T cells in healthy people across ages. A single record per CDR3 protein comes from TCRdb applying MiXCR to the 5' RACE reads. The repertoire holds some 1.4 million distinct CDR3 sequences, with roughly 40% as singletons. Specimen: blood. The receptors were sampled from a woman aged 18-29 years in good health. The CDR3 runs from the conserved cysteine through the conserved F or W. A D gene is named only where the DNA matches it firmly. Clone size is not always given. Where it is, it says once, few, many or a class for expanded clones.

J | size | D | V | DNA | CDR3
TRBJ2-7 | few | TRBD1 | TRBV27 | TGTGCCAGCAGCGCAGCTTGGGACAGCCCCTACGAGCAGTACTTC | CASSAAWDSPYEQYF
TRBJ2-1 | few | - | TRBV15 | TGTGCCACCAGCAGCGGGGGTGAGCAGTTCTTC | CATSSGGEQFF
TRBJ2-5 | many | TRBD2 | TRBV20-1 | TGCAGTGCTAAGCTCGGGACTAGCGGGGGCCGAGCTCAGTACTTC | CSAKLGTSGGRAQYF
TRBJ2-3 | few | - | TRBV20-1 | TGCAGTGCTAGGTGGGGTGGCACAGATACGCAGTATTTT | CSARWGGTDTQYF
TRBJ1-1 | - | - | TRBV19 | TGTGCCAGTACATTTCAGGAGAACACTGAAGCTTTCTTT | CASTFQENTEAFF
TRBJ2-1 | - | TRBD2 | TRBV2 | TGTGCCAGCAAGGCTAGCGGCAATGAGCAGTTCTTC | CASKASGNEQFF
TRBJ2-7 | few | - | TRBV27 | TGTGCCAGCAGTCCCGCGGGGGCAGAGGGCTACGAGCAGTACTTC | CASSPAGAEGYEQYF
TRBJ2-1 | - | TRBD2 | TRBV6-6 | TGTGCCAGCAGGGGGACTAGCGCCAATGAGCAGTTCTTC | CASRGTSANEQFF
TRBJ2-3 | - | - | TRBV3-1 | TGTGCCGGCAGCCAAGATCCTAGGCCCACCTATTCTATGCTGTATTTT | CAGSQDPRPTYSMLYF
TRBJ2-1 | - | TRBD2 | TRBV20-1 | TGCAGTGCTGACCCCACTAGCGGCTCCTACAATGAGCAGTTCTTC | CSADPTSGSYNEQFF
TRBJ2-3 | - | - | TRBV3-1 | TGTGCCGGCAGCCAGAGCGGCACAGATACGCAGTATTTT | CAGSQSGTDTQYF
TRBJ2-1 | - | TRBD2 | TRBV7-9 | TGTGCCAGCAGCCCGAGCGGGAGTGGTTCCAATGAGCAGTTCTTC | CASSPSGSGSNEQFF
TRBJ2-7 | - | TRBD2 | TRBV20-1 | TGCAGTGCTAGTAAAGCGGGGGTCTCCTACGAGCAGTACTTC | CSASKAGVSYEQYF
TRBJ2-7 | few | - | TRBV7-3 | TGTGCCAGCAGCTTTTGGGGGGGACAATCCTACGAGCAGTACTTC | CASSFWGGQSYEQYF
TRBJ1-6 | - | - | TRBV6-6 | TGTGTCAGCAGGAATAGGGCAACCGATTCACCCCTCCACTTT | CVSRNRATDSPLHF
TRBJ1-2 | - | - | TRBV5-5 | TGTGCCAGCAACGATGGACGGAAACTCAGTGGCGACACCTTC | CASNDGRKLSGDTF
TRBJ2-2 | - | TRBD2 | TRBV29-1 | TGCAGCGTCCTAGCGGGGGCTGCCGCGAACACCGGGGAGCTGTTTTTT | CSVLAGAAANTGELFF
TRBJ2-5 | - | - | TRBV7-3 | TGTGCCAGCAGCTTATCCGGGGCAAAGCGCCAAGAGACCCAGTACTTC | CASSLSGAKRQETQYF
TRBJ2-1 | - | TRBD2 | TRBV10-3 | TGTGCCATCGGACTAGACTCCTACAATGAGCAGTTCTTC | CAIGLDSYNEQFF
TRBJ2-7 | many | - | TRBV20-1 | TGCAGTGCTAGAGAGGGTCTCGAGCAGTACTTC | CSAREGLEQYF
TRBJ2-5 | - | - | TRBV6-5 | TGTGCCAGCAGTTACTCACAGACACAAGAGACCCGGTACTTC | CASSYSQTQETRYF
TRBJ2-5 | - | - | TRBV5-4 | TGTGCCAGCAGCTTGGCAGGGTTGACGGGGACCCAGTACTTC | CASSLAGLTGTQYF
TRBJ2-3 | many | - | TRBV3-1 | TGTGCCAGCAGCCAGCTGACAGATACGCAGTATTTT | CASSQLTDTQYF
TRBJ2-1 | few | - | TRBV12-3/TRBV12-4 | TGTGCCAGCACCTTGGGGACCATCGGGTACAATGAGCAGTTCTTC | CASTLGTIGYNEQFF
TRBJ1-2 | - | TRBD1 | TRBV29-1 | TGCAGCGAAAGACAGGGCTCTTGTGGCTACACCTTC | CSERQGSCGYTF
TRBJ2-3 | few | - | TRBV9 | TGTGCCAGCAGCGTAGATCCAGGGCATGGAGATACGCAGTATTTT | CASSVDPGHGDTQYF
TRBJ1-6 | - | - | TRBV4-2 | TGTGCCAGCAGCCAAGTTTGGGCGGGGGCAAATAATTCACCCCTCCACTTT | CASSQVWAGANNSPLHF
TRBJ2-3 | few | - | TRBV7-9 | TGTGCCAGCAGCCGGTACGATACGCAGTATTTT | CASSRYDTQYF
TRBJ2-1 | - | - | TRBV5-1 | TGCGCCAGCACCACAGGACCTCCTACGGATGAGCAGTTCTTC | CASTTGPPTDEQFF
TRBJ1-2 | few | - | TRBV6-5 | TGTGCCAGCAGTACGACCGACAATGGCTACACCTTC | CASSTTDNGYTF
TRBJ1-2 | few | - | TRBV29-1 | TGCAGCGCCGACCCGGGGGGGTTAGGCGGCTACACCTTC | CSADPGGLGGYTF
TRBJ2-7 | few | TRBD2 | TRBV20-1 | TGCAGTGCGGGCGCGGGACTAGCCCCCTACGAGCAGTACTTC | CSAGAGLAPYEQYF
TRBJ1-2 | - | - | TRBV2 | TGTGCCAGCAGATTACAGGGTTTACATGGCTACACCTTC | CASRLQGLHGYTF
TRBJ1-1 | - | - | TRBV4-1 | TGCGCCAGCAGCCCAAGGGGTTGGCAGAACACTGAAGCTTTCTTT | CASSPRGWQNTEAFF
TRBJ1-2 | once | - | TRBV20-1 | TGCAGTGCCCCCTCGGGGGTCGGCAATTATGGCTACACCTTC | CSAPSGVGNYGYTF
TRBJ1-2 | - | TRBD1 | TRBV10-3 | TGTGCCATCACTGACAGGGAAGGTGATGGCTACACCTTC | CAITDREGDGYTF
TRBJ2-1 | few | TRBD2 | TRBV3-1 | TGTGCCAGCAGCCTCTCATCGGGGGGCAATGAGCAGTTCTTC | CASSLSSGGNEQFF
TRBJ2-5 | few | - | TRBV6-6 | TGTGCCAGCATGGAGGATGGGGAGACCCAGTACTTC | CASMEDGETQYF
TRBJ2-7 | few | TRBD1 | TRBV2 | TGTGCCAGGAGGGGACAGGTGAACTCCTACGAGCAGTACTTC | CARRGQVNSYEQYF
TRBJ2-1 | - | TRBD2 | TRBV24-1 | TGTGCCACCAGCAAGCGGGGGGCTTACAATGAGCAGTTCTTC | CATSKRGAYNEQFF
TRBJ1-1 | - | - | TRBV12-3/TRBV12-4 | TGTGCCAGCAGTTCGTCTTTGGGGGCTACTGAAGCTTTCTTT | CASSSSLGATEAFF
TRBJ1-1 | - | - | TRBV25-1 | TGTGCCAGCAGTGCGTACAGGGCCACTGAAGCTTTCTTT | CASSAYRATEAFF
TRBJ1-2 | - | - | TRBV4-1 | TGCGCCAGCAGCCAAGATCCGGAGGACCGTGGCTACACCTTC | CASSQDPEDRGYTF
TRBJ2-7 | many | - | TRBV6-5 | TGTGCCAGCAGTTACTCAGGGACCTACGAGCAGTACTTC | CASSYSGTYEQYF